These T cell receptor beta chains were read from a single sample in a study of T cell responses to AZD1222 COVID-19 vaccine. The protocol was immunoSEQ multiplex PCR, while the TCRdb copy is restricted to in-frame clones and leaves out a portion. The sample includes fewer than 150,000 clones, around 84% seen only once; the top ten take about 4%. Sequencing used peripheral blood, obtained on day 0 of AZD1222 vaccination. These receptors were obtained from an adult in good health. CDR3s include the opening cysteine and the closing phenylalanine or tryptophan. Each record gives: J gene, V gene, D gene, clone size, CDR3 DNA, CDR3 protein. The D gene is left open where the match is weak. Some rows mark clone size as missing; the rest say once, few, many or name a class of expanded clone.

j_gene: TRBJ2-1; v_gene: TRBV29-1; d_gene: NA; abundance: NA; CDR3nt: TGCAGCGTATCTCTCAGGTGGGCTGGCAATGAGCAGTTCTTC; CDR3aa: CSVSLRWAGNEQFF
j_gene: TRBJ2-7; v_gene: TRBV5-5; d_gene: NA; abundance: NA; CDR3nt: TGTGCCAGCAGCCCATTCGGGGCAGGGGAACCCTACGAGCAGTACTTC; CDR3aa: CASSPFGAGEPYEQYF
j_gene: TRBJ1-2; v_gene: TRBV5-6; d_gene: NA; abundance: NA; CDR3nt: TGTGCCAGCAGCGAGGGACGGCTGTATGGCTACACCTTC; CDR3aa: CASSEGRLYGYTF
j_gene: TRBJ1-1; v_gene: TRBV6-1; d_gene: NA; abundance: once; CDR3nt: TGTGCCAGCAGTGAAGCCCATCCCCGCGACTTGAAAACTGAAGCTTTCTTT; CDR3aa: CASSEAHPRDLKTEAFF
j_gene: TRBJ1-5; v_gene: TRBV2; d_gene: NA; abundance: NA; CDR3nt: TGTGCCAGCAGTGAAGGTGGGTTCAGGGGTGAGCCCCAGCATTTT; CDR3aa: CASSEGGFRGEPQHF
j_gene: TRBJ2-7; v_gene: TRBV7-3; d_gene: NA; abundance: NA; CDR3nt: TGTGCCAGCAGCTTTATGGGATCCAGGTTTACCTACTTC; CDR3aa: CASSFMGSRFTYF
j_gene: TRBJ1-5; v_gene: TRBV19; d_gene: NA; abundance: NA; CDR3nt: TGTGCCAGTAGTATCTTGGTTCTCAATCAGCCCCAGCATTTT; CDR3aa: CASSILVLNQPQHF
j_gene: TRBJ2-1; v_gene: TRBV3-1/TRBV3-2; d_gene: NA; abundance: NA; CDR3nt: TGTGCCAGCAGCCAAGGGTATGAGCAGTTCTTC; CDR3aa: CASSQGYEQFF
j_gene: TRBJ1-5; v_gene: TRBV2; d_gene: TRBD1; abundance: NA; CDR3nt: TGTGCCAGCAGTAATACAGGGGGTAATCAGCCCCAGCATTTT; CDR3aa: CASSNTGGNQPQHF
j_gene: TRBJ1-6; v_gene: TRBV30; d_gene: NA; abundance: NA; CDR3nt: TGTGCCTGGAGTCAGGACAGAAGTAGCTCCTATAATTCACCCCTCCACTTT; CDR3aa: CAWSQDRSSSYNSPLHF
j_gene: TRBJ2-6; v_gene: TRBV18; d_gene: NA; abundance: NA; CDR3nt: TGTGCCAGCTCACCGGGGGCGGATGGGGCCAACGTCCTGACTTTC; CDR3aa: CASSPGADGANVLTF
j_gene: TRBJ1-1; v_gene: TRBV19; d_gene: NA; abundance: NA; CDR3nt: TGTGCCAGTAGTAACCCTACTAAGAACACTGAAGCTTTCTTT; CDR3aa: CASSNPTKNTEAFF
j_gene: TRBJ1-1; v_gene: TRBV3-1/TRBV3-2; d_gene: NA; abundance: NA; CDR3nt: TGTGCCAGCAGCCAAGATCGATCCGGATTAGGGAACACTGAAGCTTTCTTT; CDR3aa: CASSQDRSGLGNTEAFF
j_gene: TRBJ1-3; v_gene: TRBV7-8; d_gene: NA; abundance: once; CDR3nt: TGTGCCAGCAGCTTAGCGCCGATAGGTCGCTCTGGAAACACCATATATTTT; CDR3aa: CASSLAPIGRSGNTIYF
j_gene: TRBJ1-5; v_gene: TRBV6-1; d_gene: NA; abundance: NA; CDR3nt: TGTGCCAGCAGTGAAGGGGGGCAGGACTATCAGCCCCAGCATTTT; CDR3aa: CASSEGGQDYQPQHF
j_gene: TRBJ1-5; v_gene: TRBV19; d_gene: TRBD1; abundance: NA; CDR3nt: TGTGCCAGTAGTATACAGGGGGCTCAGCCCCAGCATTTT; CDR3aa: CASSIQGAQPQHF
j_gene: TRBJ1-3; v_gene: TRBV6-5; d_gene: NA; abundance: NA; CDR3nt: TGTGCCAGCATGAGTGATGGAAACACCATATATTTT; CDR3aa: CASMSDGNTIYF
j_gene: TRBJ1-4; v_gene: TRBV9; d_gene: NA; abundance: few; CDR3nt: TGTGCCAGCAGCGTAGGAGGAGGCGCCACTAATGAAAAACTGTTTTTT; CDR3aa: CASSVGGGATNEKLFF
j_gene: TRBJ2-3; v_gene: TRBV28; d_gene: TRBD2; abundance: NA; CDR3nt: TGTGCCAGCAGTTTAATGGCGGGGGGCGCGGAACGAACGCAGTATTTT; CDR3aa: CASSLMAGGAERTQYF
j_gene: TRBJ2-5; v_gene: TRBV5-6; d_gene: NA; abundance: NA; CDR3nt: TGTGCCAGCAGCCCCCCACGGAGGCCAAGGGAGACCCAGTACTTC; CDR3aa: CASSPPRRPRETQYF
j_gene: TRBJ1-6; v_gene: TRBV9; d_gene: TRBD1; abundance: NA; CDR3nt: TGTGCCAGCAGCGTAGGGACAGGGGGTCACCGGGCGGGCAATTCACCCCTCCACTTT; CDR3aa: CASSVGTGGHRAGNSPLHF
j_gene: TRBJ1-2; v_gene: TRBV7-9; d_gene: NA; abundance: few; CDR3nt: TGTGCCAGCAGCCATGACAGGACGAGGGGCTACACCTTC; CDR3aa: CASSHDRTRGYTF
j_gene: TRBJ2-5; v_gene: TRBV7-6; d_gene: NA; abundance: NA; CDR3nt: TGTGCCAGCAGCTTGCAGGGGGGGCAAGAGACCCAGTACTTC; CDR3aa: CASSLQGGQETQYF
j_gene: TRBJ1-2; v_gene: TRBV7-9; d_gene: NA; abundance: NA; CDR3nt: TGTGCCAGCAGCTTAGACCCAGGGGTACATGGCTACACCTTC; CDR3aa: CASSLDPGVHGYTF
j_gene: TRBJ1-5; v_gene: TRBV5-1; d_gene: TRBD1; abundance: NA; CDR3nt: TGCGCCAGCAGCCCGGGACAGGGGGCGTATCAGCCCCAGCATTTT; CDR3aa: CASSPGQGAYQPQHF
j_gene: TRBJ1-4; v_gene: TRBV7-7; d_gene: NA; abundance: NA; CDR3nt: TGTGCCAGCAGTCTTGTTGCGGGCCCCAATGAAAAACTGTTTTTT; CDR3aa: CASSLVAGPNEKLFF
j_gene: TRBJ1-5; v_gene: TRBV19; d_gene: TRBD1; abundance: NA; CDR3nt: TGTGCCAGTAGTTTCCAGACAGGGGGCGTAAGCAATCAGCCCCAGCATTTT; CDR3aa: CASSFQTGGVSNQPQHF
j_gene: TRBJ1-4; v_gene: TRBV6-5; d_gene: NA; abundance: NA; CDR3nt: TGTGCCAGCAGGCACGGCCCAACTAATGAAAAACTGTTTTTT; CDR3aa: CASRHGPTNEKLFF
j_gene: TRBJ2-7; v_gene: TRBV27; d_gene: NA; abundance: once; CDR3nt: TGTGCCAGCAGTTCCCCCAGGGGCTACGAGCAGTACTTC; CDR3aa: CASSSPRGYEQYF
j_gene: TRBJ1-4; v_gene: TRBV29-1; d_gene: NA; abundance: once; CDR3nt: TGCAGCGTCCGACAGGAAGAACATGAAAAACTGTTTTTT; CDR3aa: CSVRQEEHEKLFF
j_gene: TRBJ2-2; v_gene: TRBV2; d_gene: TRBD1; abundance: NA; CDR3nt: TGTGCCAGCAGTGCACAACAGGGGGCGGGCGGGGAGCTGTTTTTT; CDR3aa: CASSAQQGAGGELFF
j_gene: TRBJ1-3; v_gene: TRBV14; d_gene: TRBD1; abundance: NA; CDR3nt: TGTGCCAGCAGCCCCCTACGAAGGGGGCTATCTGGAAACACCATATATTTT; CDR3aa: CASSPLRRGLSGNTIYF
j_gene: TRBJ2-2; v_gene: TRBV2; d_gene: TRBD1; abundance: NA; CDR3nt: TGTGCCAGCCAGGGAACAGGGGGCAACGCCGGGGAGCTGTTTTTT; CDR3aa: CASQGTGGNAGELFF
j_gene: TRBJ1-4; v_gene: TRBV7-9; d_gene: NA; abundance: once; CDR3nt: TGTGCCAGCAGCTTACAGGGAACTAATGAAAAACTGTTTTTT; CDR3aa: CASSLQGTNEKLFF
j_gene: TRBJ1-2; v_gene: TRBV3-1/TRBV3-2; d_gene: NA; abundance: NA; CDR3nt: TGTGCCAGCAGCCCTAAAATTGTCCCGGGACCTAACTATGGCTACACCTTC; CDR3aa: CASSPKIVPGPNYGYTF
j_gene: TRBJ1-4; v_gene: TRBV7-8; d_gene: NA; abundance: NA; CDR3nt: TGTGCCAGCGCACTTGCAACTAATGAAAAACTGTTTTTT; CDR3aa: CASALATNEKLFF
j_gene: TRBJ1-1; v_gene: TRBV6-2/TRBV6-3; d_gene: NA; abundance: NA; CDR3nt: TGTGCCCGCAGTTCGACAGTTACTTTCTTT; CDR3aa: CARSSTVTFF
j_gene: TRBJ1-1; v_gene: TRBV6-2/TRBV6-3; d_gene: NA; abundance: NA; CDR3nt: TGTGCCAGCAGCCCTACGGCCGCAGGGGAGACCCTGAAAGCTTTCTTT; CDR3aa: CASSPTAAGETLKAFF
j_gene: TRBJ2-7; v_gene: TRBV18; d_gene: NA; abundance: NA; CDR3nt: TGTGCCAGCTCCCCCTGGGGCGGTACAGGCGAGCAGTACTTC; CDR3aa: CASSPWGGTGEQYF
j_gene: TRBJ2-7; v_gene: TRBV19; d_gene: TRBD1; abundance: NA; CDR3nt: TGTGCCACCCTGGACAGGGAAACGCTCGAGCAGTACTTC; CDR3aa: CATLDRETLEQYF